These 18 T cell receptor beta chains came from one sample sequenced in a study of siplizumab effects on memory and regulatory T cells. This table comes from immunoSEQ multiplex PCR, and its TCRdb copy is limited to in-frame clones, with some not included. The table lists 56,000 or so clones, 95% to 98% of them singletons, with around 1% in the top ten. Sequencing was done on a sample of naive CD8+ T cells sorted from blood. The receptors stem from a human donor in good health.

This rearrangement joins TRBV7-9 to TRBJ2-7; D unresolved. Germline CDR1 and CDR2: SEHNR and FQNEAQ (reference sequence). CDR3 length: 13 residues. Trimming removed 5 bases at V and 1 base at J, with 9 bases between. CDR3 sequence reads: CASSHDLSYEQYF. CDR3 in DNA: TGTGCCAGCAGCCACGACCTTTCCTACGAGCAGTACTTC.

The V and J genes are TRBV29-1 and TRBJ2-2; 10 bases map to TRBD2. The CDR3 has 15 residues. From germline, CDR1 is SQVTM and CDR2 ANQGSEA. V lost 6 bases and J lost 5; bases outside the gene matches: 9. In DNA form, the CDR3 reads TGCAGCGTCGGGGATTTTAGCGGGAGGACCGGGGAGCTGTTTTTT. The encoded protein is CSVGDFSGRTGELFF.

This chain links TRBV7-9 with TRBJ2-2; 9 nucleotides agree with TRBD1. The CDR3 totals 18 residues. The germline gives CDR1 SEHNR, CDR2 FQNEAQ (reference sequence). J was trimmed by 5 bases and V by 5 bases; bases with no gene match: 15. CDR3 sequence: CASSAPRSGTGSTGELFF. DNA of the CDR3: TGTGCCAGCAGCGCTCCCCGTTCCGGGACAGGGAGTACCGGGGAGCTGTTTTTT.

V is TRBV6-4 and J is TRBJ2-2; tentatively, D is TRBD1 or TRBD2 (5 bases each). The CDR3 consists of 15 residues. Germline lookup yields CDR1 MRHNA and CDR2 SNTAGT. Deletions cut 4 bases from V and 7 bases from J, with 16 bases between. CDR3 coding DNA: TGTGCCAGCAGTGGCCCCGGGACCCAAAGCGGGGAGCTGTTTTTT. It yields the protein CASSGPGTQSGELFF.

The rearrangement joins TRBV15 to TRBJ2-5; 8 positions match TRBD2. The CDR3 spans 16 residues. Germline CDR1 LNHNV, CDR2 YYDKDF (reference sequence). With 0 bases clipped from V and 5 bases from J, the junction kept 8 bases outside the gene matches. This chain's CDR3 is CATSRDQRESVETQYF. CDR3 nucleotides: TGTGCCACCAGCAGAGATCAGCGGGAGTCGGTGGAGACCCAGTACTTC.

The chain joins TRBV4-1 to TRBJ1-3; no clear D. The V end was cut by 4 bases, the J end by 3 bases, with 4 bases between. Germline V gives CDR1 MGHRA, CDR2 YSYEKL. The CDR3 contains 12 residues. DNA of the CDR3: TGCGCCAGCAGCCGAGGTGGAAACACCATATATTTT. Protein: CASSRGGNTIYF.

This clone was seen only once. V and J are TRBV5-4 and TRBJ1-1; D is possibly TRBD1 (6 bases). Trimming stripped 4 bases from V and 5 bases from J, with 21 bases between. The CDR3 has 16 amino acids. CDR1 and CDR2 (germline): SGHNT, YYREEE (reference sequence). CDR3 DNA: TGTGCCAGCAGCCCACGCGGAAGGACAGAGGAAACTGAAGCTTTCTTT. This codes for CASSPRGRTEETEAFF. The full variable domain, in which reference TRBV5-4 and TRBJ1-1 provide the parts outside the CDR3, is ETGVTQSPTHLIKTRGQQVTLRCSSQSGHNTVSWYQQALGQGPQFIFQYYREEENGRGNFPPRFSGLQFPNYSSELNVNALELDDSALYLCASSPRGRTEETEAFFGQGTRLTVV.

The chain couples TRBV27 to TRBJ2-7, with D perhaps being TRBD1 or TRBD2 (5 bases each). V shed 0 bases and J shed 6 bases, with 12 bases lying between them. Germline V gives CDR1 MNHEY, CDR2 SMNVEV (reference sequence). The CDR3 is 14 residues long. This chain's CDR3 is CASSLSIWGSEQYF. In DNA form, the CDR3 reads TGTGCCAGCAGTTTATCTATTTGGGGGAGCGAGCAGTACTTC.

The V and J genes are TRBV4-3 and TRBJ2-5; TRBD2 matches 10 bases. The germline CDR1 and CDR2 sequences are LGHNA and YSLEER. V lost 4 bases, J lost 2 bases, and 4 bases stayed unmatched. The CDR3 has 15 amino acids. The CDR3 protein is CASSPTSGEQETQYF. CDR3 DNA: TGCGCCAGCAGCCCTACTAGCGGGGAACAAGAGACCCAGTACTTC.

This clone was seen a single time. The V gene is TRBV10-3, the J gene TRBJ2-7; 8 bases are a match to TRBD2. CDR3 length equals 15 residues. Trimming removed 10 bases from V and 2 bases from J; junction bases left unmatched: 13. The germline V gene has CDR1 ENHRY and CDR2 SYGVKD. CDR3 sequence (DNA): TGTGCCACAGAGCCGGGGGGGCCCAGCGCCTACGAGCAGTACTTC. It translates to CATEPGGPSAYEQYF.

This chain connects TRBV30 to TRBJ1-4; unclear D gene. This CDR3 has 11 residues. The germline V gene has CDR1 GTSNPN and CDR2 SVGIG (reference sequence). Trimming pared 3 bases from V and 5 bases from J, leaving 4 bases between. The CDR3 protein is CAWSANEKLFF. The CDR3 coding sequence is TGTGCCTGGAGCGCGAATGAAAAACTGTTTTTT.

The J gene is TRBJ1-5, the V gene TRBV6-5; D is unresolved. Trimming cost V 5 bases and J 7 bases, with 12 bases left between them. Germline V gene data show CDR1 as MNHEY and CDR2 as SVGAGI. The CDR3 length is 13 residues. CDR3 nucleotides: TGTGCCAGCAGTAACGGGCTTTACCAGCCCCAGCATTTT. Translating it yields CASSNGLYQPQHF.

CDR3 loop: CASSFTTGTEAFF. CDR3 in DNA: TGTGCCAGCAGCTTTACAACAGGCACTGAAGCTTTCTTT. The rearrangement links TRBV7-3 to TRBJ1-1, with D possibly being TRBD1 (5 bases). The CDR3 is 13 amino acids. The germline V gene encodes CDR1 SGHTA and CDR2 FQGTGA. V gave up 3 bases and J gave up 4 bases, with 9 bases separating them.

The chain combines TRBV18 with TRBJ2-3, with TRBD2 matching 10 bases. The junction had 10 bases not matched to a gene; V was cut back by 6 bases and J by 7 bases. Germline lookup yields CDR1 KGHSH and CDR2 LQKENI. This CDR3 is 15 amino acids long. The CDR3 region is CASSPGTSVIYTQYF. In DNA form, the CDR3 reads TGTGCCAGCTCCCCCGGGACTAGCGTGATATATACGCAGTATTTT.

The V gene is TRBV28, the J gene TRBJ2-1; a weak D match, TRBD2 (5 bases). Germline loops: CDR1 MDHEN, CDR2 SYDVKM. Trimming took 3 bases from V and 9 from J, leaving 15 bases between them. The CDR3 sequence is 14 residues long. The CDR3 DNA sequence: TGTGCCAGCAGTTTTTCAGGAGGCACAGTTGAGCAGTTCTTC. This encodes CASSFSGGTVEQFF.

This chain links TRBV6-6 with TRBJ2-2; D is ambiguous. The length of the CDR3 is 12 residues. The V and J ends lost 4 bases and 5 bases respectively, with 5 bases between them. CDR1 MNHNY and CDR2 SVGAGI come from the germline V gene (reference sequence). The CDR3 DNA reads TGTGCCAGCAGTTCCTTAACCGGGGAGCTGTTTTTT. It translates to CASSSLTGELFF.

The chain links TRBV27 to TRBJ2-7; TRBD2 matches at 10 bases. From germline, CDR1 is MNHEY and CDR2 SMNVEV (reference sequence). This CDR3 comprises 15 residues. V lost 4 bases to trimming and J lost 3 bases; unmatched junction nucleotides: 6. CDR3 coding DNA: TGTGCCAGCAGTTCCGGGACTAGCGCCTACTACGAGCAGTACTTC. Its translation: CASSSGTSAYYEQYF.

The chain carries TRBV7-8 and TRBJ1-5, with a weak D call TRBD1 (5 bases). This CDR3 is 15 amino acids long. Germline V lookup: CDR1 SGHVS, CDR2 FQNEAQ. Trimming removed 1 base at V and 11 bases at J, with 18 bases between. DNA for the CDR3: TGTGCCAGCAGCTTAGATTGGTCCTCTGGAGGGGCCCAGCATTTT. Its protein product is CASSLDWSSGGAQHF.